A single T cell receptor (beta chain) is shown here with its context. Its antigen is as yet unknown. These data come from a study of cytomegalovirus exposure and HLA in healthy donors. Losses at the gene ends were 0 bases for V and 8 bases for J; bases not matched to a gene: 10. The CDR3 is 16 amino acids. Looked up from germline, CDR1 is SGHNT and CDR2 is YYREEE (reference sequence). A multiplex PCR was run with 60 Vbeta primers and 13 Jbeta primers. Repertoires were generated with immunoSEQ multiplex PCR, while TCRdb's copy carries only in-frame clones and drops some. The sample includes 200,000 to 250,000 clones. Regarding the study as a whole: Presence/absence analyses assumed roughly uniform sequencing depth across donors. Fewer than 20,000 TCR beta sequences were associated with HLA alleles at 0.05 false discovery rate in a later analysis. Researchers catalogued approximately 170 TCR beta chains as cytomegalovirus-associated.

The rearrangement links TRBV5-4 to TRBJ2-1; TRBD2 aligns across 8 bases. Sequencing was performed on PBMCs. This TCR came from a girl aged 2-10 years in good health and CMV-seropositive. In DNA, the CDR3 is TGTGCCAGCAGCTTGGAGGGCGGGAGGCGCCAGTATGAGCAGTTCTTC. This codes for CASSLEGGRRQYEQFF.